The text below deals with one TCR beta chain. Its matching antigen is unknown. At one boundary the junction diverges from the germline segment, which might be a read error. The germline V gene encodes CDR1 SQVTM and CDR2 ANQGSEA. The CDR3 is 13 amino acids. The entry originates in a study of identical twins. Study findings and constraints: The study reached conclusions through statistical analysis that was cross-sectional, not following the same donors.

In TCRdb, the 5' RACE reads were re-called with MiXCR into one record per CDR3 protein. The sample includes more than 350,000 distinct CDR3 sequences, 9% of them seen just once. Sequencing used naive T cells sorted from blood. V usage is TRBV29-1 and J usage is TRBJ2-2, with D maybe TRBD2 (6 bases). The clonotype comes from a woman aged 50 to 60 in good health. The CDR3 bases are TGCAGTGGGCGGGGAGCGAACACCGGGGACCTGTTTTTT. This gives the protein CSGRGANTGDLFF.